The present T cell receptor (beta chain) was sequenced within a study of blood T cells in healthy people across ages. Study observations and caveats: Long-lived and aged donors differed, with more naive CD4+ cells and higher diversity in the long-lived.

Germline CDR1 reads SQVTM; CDR2 reads ANQGSEA. V gave up 5 bases and J gave up 7 bases, with 9 bases separating them. This CDR3 has 10 amino acids. Next came a second PCR, run for about 6 to 12 cycles, which used a sample-barcoded 5' primer along with a J-beta primer mix. No fewer than 2.5 million CDR3-containing paired-end reads came from each sample. MiXCR was run by TCRdb on the 5' RACE reads, yielding one entry per CDR3 protein. The table shows 1.5 million to 2 million distinct CDR3 sequences, with 28% occurring only once. This clonotype was seen ten or more times. The antigen is undetermined. Donors each provided ten milliliters of peripheral blood.

The sequencing sample was made of blood. The gene calls are TRBV29-1 and TRBJ2-7, with D possibly being TRBD2 (5 bases). The sequence came from a woman aged 30 to 39 in good health. CDR3 DNA: TGCAGCGTTCGGACTGAGGAGCAGTACTTC. Protein sequence: CSVRTEEQYF.